This TCR beta chain is drawn from a study of CD4 T cells in relation to SARS-CoV-2 and coronaviruses. General study findings and limits: Each donor contributed either pre-pandemic or post-infection samples, not both.

Repertoires were generated with immunoSEQ multiplex PCR, while TCRdb's copy carries only in-frame clones and drops some. This repertoire shows some 29,000 clones, roughly 72% found once; its top ten account for around 15%. This clone was counted only a few times. Its antigen is unidentified. The unexposed donors gave CD4+ T cells in about 2010-2019, prior to COVID-19. Isolation of CD4+ T cells took place after less than 13 days in culture. Cells permitting, SARS-CoV-2 S/N and four cold-coronavirus spikes were tested on unexposed-donor CD4+ T cells. Approximately 1.8 million PBMCs per well were cultured with approximately 9.5 IU/ml IL-2. This clonotype originated in a human donor in good health. Sequencing was carried out using CD4+ T cells from PBMCs, cultured in vitro.

This CDR3 is CASSLGTAPTGELFF. Here the CDR3 DNA reads TGTGCCAGCAGCTTAGGGACAGCCCCTACCGGGGAGCTGTTTTTT. The chain couples TRBV11-3 to TRBJ2-2; TRBD1 is a possible D gene (6 bases). V lost 1 base to trimming and J lost 5 bases, with 11 bases between them. This CDR3 is 15 amino acids long. Germline V gene sequence: CDR1 SGHNT, CDR2 YENEEA.